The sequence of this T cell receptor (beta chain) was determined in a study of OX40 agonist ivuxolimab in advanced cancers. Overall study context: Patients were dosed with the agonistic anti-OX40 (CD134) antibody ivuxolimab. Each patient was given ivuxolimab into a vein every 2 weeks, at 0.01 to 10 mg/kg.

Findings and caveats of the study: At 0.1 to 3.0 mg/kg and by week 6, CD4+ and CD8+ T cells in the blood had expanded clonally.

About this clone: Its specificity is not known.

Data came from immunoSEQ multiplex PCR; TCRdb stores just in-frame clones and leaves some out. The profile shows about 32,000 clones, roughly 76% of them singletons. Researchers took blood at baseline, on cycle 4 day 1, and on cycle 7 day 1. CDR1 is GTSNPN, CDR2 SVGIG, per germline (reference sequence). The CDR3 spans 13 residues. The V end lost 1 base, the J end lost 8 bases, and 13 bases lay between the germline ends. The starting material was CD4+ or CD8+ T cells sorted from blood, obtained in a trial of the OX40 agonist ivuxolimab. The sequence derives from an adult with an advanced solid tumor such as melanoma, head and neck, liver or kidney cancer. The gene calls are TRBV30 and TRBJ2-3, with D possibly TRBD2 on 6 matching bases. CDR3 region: CAWSENRGGTQYF. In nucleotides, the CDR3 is TGTGCCTGGAGTGAAAATAGGGGAGGTACGCAGTATTTT.